What follows are 15 T cell receptor beta chains derived from one specimen sequenced in a study of spatial heterogeneity in lung cancer. Antigens for these TCRs are unknown. TCRdb re-called the 5' RACE reads through MiXCR, storing one row per CDR3 protein. The sample carries roughly 18,000 distinct CDR3 sequences, approximately 10% recorded once. General study results and limits: Tumor mutation count correlated with how many alpha and beta TCRs expanded intratumorally.

Specified time point: sample taken at primary tumor resection. The sequences come from lung tumor tissue, collected at surgery. These receptors all stem from a female donor with early-stage non-small cell lung cancer.

This clonotype has a count of ten or more. Little can be read into the size of this beta chain, an off-target read in a library designed for alpha chains. The rearrangement uses TRBV5-1 and TRBJ2-5; D remains ambiguous. Per germline, CDR1 SGHRS and CDR2 YFSETQ. This CDR3 contains 12 residues. Trimming stripped 3 bases from V and 3 bases from J, with 6 bases between. The CDR3 is CASSYPEETQYF. The CDR3 DNA sequence: TGCGCCAGCAGCTACCCAGAAGAGACCCAGTACTTC. Complete variable domain (other parts from reference TRBV5-1 and TRBJ2-5): KAGVTQTPRYLIKTRGQQVTLSCSPISGHRSVSWYQQTPGQGLQFLFEYFSETQRNKGNFPGRFSGRQFSNSRSEMNVSTLELGDSALYLCASSYPEETQYFGPGTRLLVL.

Comments on this clonotype: This beta chain came through as a stray read in a library set up for alpha chains, and its size says little. This sequence joins TRBV12-3 or TRBV12-4 and TRBJ2-5, with D hard to call. The V end lost 4 bases, the J end lost 5 bases, and 2 bases lay between the germline ends. This CDR3 comprises 10 residues. This CDR3 reads CASSSETQYF. CDR3 in DNA: TGTGCCAGCAGTTCGGAGACCCAGTACTTC.

This clonotype came up many times. Within a library made for alpha chains, this beta chain is off target, and its count is uninformative. The chain employs TRBV6-5 and TRBJ2-5, with TRBD2 identical over 11 bases. The CDR3 contains 16 residues. Germline V gene lookup returns CDR1 MNHEY and CDR2 SVGAGI. J gave up 3 bases and V 2 bases, and 5 bases lay outside the gene matches. The CDR3 DNA reads as TGTGCCAGCAGTTACGGTAGCGGGGGGGCGGAAGAGACCCAGTACTTC. Translation gives CASSYGSGGAEETQYF.

Many counts were recorded for this clonotype. This beta chain is a stray read from a library made for alpha chains; its abundance is not meaningful. The chain combines TRBV7-2 with TRBJ1-6; a weak D match, TRBD1 (6 bases). Deletions cut 5 bases from V and 7 bases from J, with 15 bases between. Per germline, CDR1 SGHTA and CDR2 FQGNSA. CDR3 length: 15 residues. CDR3 nucleotide sequence: TGTGCCAGCAGCGTTACCGGGACACAGAATTCACCCCTCCACTTT. Translated: CASSVTGTQNSPLHF.

Turning to this clonotype: This beta chain was picked up by a library intended for alpha chains and is off target, so its count carries little meaning. The chain couples TRBV7-2 to TRBJ1-3; 9 nucleotides align to TRBD1. CDR1 SGHTA and CDR2 FQGNSA come from the germline V gene. Trimming at V came to 6 bases and at J to 4 bases, leaving 7 bases not matched to a gene. The CDR3 length is 15 residues. The CDR3 bases are TGTGCCAGCAGTCCCGGGACAGGGAAAGGAAACACCATATATTTT. It encodes CASSPGTGKGNTIYF.

This clonotype was observed at least ten times. This beta chain came through as a stray read in a library set up for alpha chains, and its size says little. The genes are TRBV2 and TRBJ1-1, with TRBD1 matching 7 bases. Trimming removed 4 bases from V and 10 bases from J; junction bases left unmatched: 9. Germline CDR1 is SNHLY and CDR2 is FYNNEI. The CDR3 is 13 amino acids. CDR3 bases: TGTGCCAGCAGTGGCCCCCTACAGGGGACAGCTTTCTTT. This encodes CASSGPLQGTAFF.

As regards this clonotype: Since the library was made to target alpha chains, this beta chain is a stray read and its abundance is not meaningful. This chain connects TRBV6-5 to TRBJ2-7; D is perhaps TRBD1 or TRBD2 (5 bases each). V lost 5 bases to trimming and J lost 7 bases, with 15 bases between them. The germline V gene has CDR1 MNHEY and CDR2 SVGAGI. The CDR3 loop spans 13 amino acids. Here the CDR3 DNA reads TGTGCCAGCAGTCCGCTGGGGCCGGGGGAGCAGTACTTC. Its translation is CASSPLGPGEQYF.

This clonotype is deemed medium-sized. Being off target in a library aimed at alpha chains, this beta chain has a size of little meaning. The chain joins TRBV20-1 to TRBJ2-3; TRBD1 aligns across 11 bases. The V gene's germline CDR1 is DFQATT and CDR2 SNEGSKA (reference sequence). This CDR3 spans 17 amino acids. J gave up 3 bases and V 3 bases, and 11 bases lay outside the gene matches. The CDR3 loop is CSASADRGLGGTDTQYF. CDR3 DNA sequence: TGCAGTGCTAGCGCGGACAGGGGGCTTGGTGGTACAGATACGCAGTATTTT.

Note on this clonotype: A library made for alpha chains picked up this beta chain off target, so its size means little. V usage is TRBV27 and J usage is TRBJ2-7, with D possibly matching TRBD1 (5 bases). The ends were cut back, 4 bases at V and 2 bases at J, with 12 bases in the middle. The CDR3 length is 14 residues. Germline V gene lookup returns CDR1 MNHEY and CDR2 SMNVEV (reference sequence). CDR3 in DNA: TGTGCCAGCAGTTCCAGGGCAGGGCCCTACGAGCAGTACTTC. Translated: CASSSRAGPYEQYF.

This clonotype has just a few counts. This beta chain turned up in a library designed for alpha chains; as an off-target read, its abundance says little. The rearrangement links TRBV6-5 to TRBJ1-2, with TRBD1 identical over 7 bases. The V and J ends lost 0 bases and 2 bases, in that order; junction bases with no gene match: 3. CDR1 and CDR2 (germline): MNHEY, SVGAGI. CDR3 length: 15 amino acids. Here the CDR3 DNA reads TGTGCCAGCAGTTACTCGCCGACAGGGAACTATGGCTACACCTTC. Protein: CASSYSPTGNYGYTF.

This clonotype has just a few counts. The library was prepared for alpha chains; this beta chain is a stray read, so its frequency means little. This chain links TRBV3-1 with TRBJ1-1, with D maybe TRBD1 (5 bases). Deletions cut 1 base from V and 4 bases from J, with 16 bases between. CDR3 length: 16 amino acids. The germline V gene encodes CDR1 LGHDT and CDR2 YNNKEL (reference sequence). The CDR3 nucleotides are TGTGCCAGCAGCCAAGGGGCAGGGCCCTTGGCCACTGAAGCTTTCTTT. This sequence encodes CASSQGAGPLATEAFF.

This clonotype was counted between two and nine times. This beta chain is a stray sequence in a library constructed for alpha chains; its clone size is not meaningful. V and J are TRBV6-2 or TRBV6-3 and TRBJ1-5; the D is unclear. V lost 2 bases, J lost 2 bases, and 10 bases lay in between. Germline CDR1 reads MNHEY; CDR2 reads SVGEGT. The length of the CDR3 is 15 residues. The CDR3 here is CASSYDGRGNQPQHF. Here the CDR3 DNA reads TGTGCCAGCAGTTACGACGGACGGGGCAATCAGCCCCAGCATTTT.

This clonotype occurred many times. Within a library made for alpha chains, this beta chain is off target, and its count is uninformative. The rearrangement uses TRBV20-1 and TRBJ1-5; 7 bases are a match to TRBD1. CDR1 and CDR2 from the germline V gene are DFQATT and SNEGSKA (reference sequence). The CDR3 extends over 15 amino acids. J was trimmed by 11 bases and V by 5 bases; bases with no gene match: 18. Here the CDR3 DNA reads TGCAGTGCTGGATCCGACAGGGAAGCCTCGAATGCCCAGCATTTT. Residues: CSAGSDREASNAQHF.

This clonotype came up a few times. This beta chain is off target for a library built for alpha chains, so its abundance means little. J is TRBJ2-1 and V is TRBV20-1; 11 nucleotides line up with TRBD2. The junction had 0 bases not matched to a gene; V was cut back by 2 bases and J by 6 bases. The CDR3 runs to 13 residues. The V gene's germline CDR1 is DFQATT and CDR2 SNEGSKA (reference sequence). DNA of the CDR3: TGCAGTGCTAGACTAGCGGGGGGCAATGAGCAGTTCTTC. This gives the protein CSARLAGGNEQFF.

For this clonotype: Since a much larger clone is just one base distant, this may be a read error. Since it is a stray read in a library aimed at alpha chains, this beta chain has a size that is not meaningful. V is TRBV20-1 and J is TRBJ2-2; D might be TRBD2 (6 bases). The germline CDR1 and CDR2 sequences are DFQATT and SNEGSKA (reference sequence). This CDR3 has 16 amino acids. CDR3 amino acids: CSAGGAQLENTGELIF. In DNA, the CDR3 is TGCAGTGCCGGGGGAGCACAACTCGAAAACACCGGGGAGCTGATTTTT.